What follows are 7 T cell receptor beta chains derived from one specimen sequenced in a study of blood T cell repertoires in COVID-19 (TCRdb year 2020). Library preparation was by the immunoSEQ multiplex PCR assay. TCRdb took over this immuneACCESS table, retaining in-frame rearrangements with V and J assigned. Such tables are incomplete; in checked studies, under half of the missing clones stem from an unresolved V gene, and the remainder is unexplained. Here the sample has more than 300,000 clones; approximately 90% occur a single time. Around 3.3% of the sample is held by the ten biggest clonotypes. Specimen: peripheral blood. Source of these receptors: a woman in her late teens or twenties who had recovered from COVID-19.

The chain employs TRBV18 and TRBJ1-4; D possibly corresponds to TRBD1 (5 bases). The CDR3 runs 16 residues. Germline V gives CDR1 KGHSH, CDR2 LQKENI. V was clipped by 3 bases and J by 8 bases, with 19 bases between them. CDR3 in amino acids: CASSPRGTSAGEKLFF. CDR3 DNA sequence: TGTGCCAGCTCACCGAGAGGGACTTCCGCTGGGGAAAAACTGTTTTTT.

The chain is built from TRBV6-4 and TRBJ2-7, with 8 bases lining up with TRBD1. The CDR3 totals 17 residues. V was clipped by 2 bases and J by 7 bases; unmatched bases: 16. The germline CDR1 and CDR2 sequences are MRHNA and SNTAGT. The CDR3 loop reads CASSDAGQEKSVEEQYV. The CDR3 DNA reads TGTGCCAGCAGTGACGCGGGACAGGAGAAAAGTGTGGAGGAGCAGTACGTC.

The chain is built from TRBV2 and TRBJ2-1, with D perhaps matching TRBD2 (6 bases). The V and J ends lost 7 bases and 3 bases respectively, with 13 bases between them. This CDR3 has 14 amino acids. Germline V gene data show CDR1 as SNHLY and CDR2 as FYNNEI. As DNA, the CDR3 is TGTGCCAGCACCGCCCAGCGGGTCTACAATGAGCAGTTCTTC. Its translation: CASTAQRVYNEQFF.

This CDR3 is CASSLSGRGTNYGYTF. In DNA form, the CDR3 reads TGTGCCAGCAGCTTGTCTGGACGGGGGACTAACTATGGCTACACCTTC. The V gene is TRBV7-9, the J gene TRBJ1-2, with a tentative D call TRBD1 (5 bases). Germline assignment: CDR1 SEHNR and CDR2 FQNEAQ (reference sequence). V lost 3 bases and J 0 bases, leaving 14 bases between the germline ends. This CDR3 spans 16 amino acids.

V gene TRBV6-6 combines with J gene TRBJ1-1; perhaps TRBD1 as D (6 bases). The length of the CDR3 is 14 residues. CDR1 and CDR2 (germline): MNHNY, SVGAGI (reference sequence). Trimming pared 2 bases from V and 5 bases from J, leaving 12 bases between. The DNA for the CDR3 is TGTGCCAGCAGTTACGTACAGGGAGGGACTGAAGCTTTCTTT. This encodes CASSYVQGGTEAFF.

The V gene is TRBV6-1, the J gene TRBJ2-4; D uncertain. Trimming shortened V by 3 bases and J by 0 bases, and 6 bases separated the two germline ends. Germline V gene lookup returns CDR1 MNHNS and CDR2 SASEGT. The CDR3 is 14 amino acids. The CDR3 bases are TGTGCCAGCAGTGATTCAATAGCCAAAAACATTCAGTACTTC. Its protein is CASSDSIAKNIQYF.

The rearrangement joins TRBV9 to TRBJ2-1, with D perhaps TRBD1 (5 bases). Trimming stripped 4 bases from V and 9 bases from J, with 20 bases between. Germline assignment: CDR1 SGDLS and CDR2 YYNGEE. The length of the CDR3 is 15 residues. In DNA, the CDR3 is TGTGCCAGCAGCCAAAACCGGGCCAGGCAGGGTGAGCAGTTCTTC. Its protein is CASSQNRARQGEQFF.